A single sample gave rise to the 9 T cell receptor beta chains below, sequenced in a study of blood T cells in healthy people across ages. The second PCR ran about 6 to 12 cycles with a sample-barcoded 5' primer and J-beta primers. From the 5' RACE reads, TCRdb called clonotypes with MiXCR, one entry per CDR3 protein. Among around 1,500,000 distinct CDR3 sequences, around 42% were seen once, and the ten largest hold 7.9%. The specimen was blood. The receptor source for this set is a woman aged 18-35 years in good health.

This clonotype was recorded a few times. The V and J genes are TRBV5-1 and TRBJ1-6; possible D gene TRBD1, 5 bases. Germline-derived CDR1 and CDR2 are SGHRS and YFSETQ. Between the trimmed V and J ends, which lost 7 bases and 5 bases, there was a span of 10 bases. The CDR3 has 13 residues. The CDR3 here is CASPGLNNSPLHF. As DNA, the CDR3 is TGCGCCAGCCCGGGGCTGAATAATTCACCCCTCCACTTT.

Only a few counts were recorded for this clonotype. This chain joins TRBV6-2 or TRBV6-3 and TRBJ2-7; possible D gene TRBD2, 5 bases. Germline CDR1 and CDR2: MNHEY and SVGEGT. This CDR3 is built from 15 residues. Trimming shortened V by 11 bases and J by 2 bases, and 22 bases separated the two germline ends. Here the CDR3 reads CAHSAFLTLAYEQYF. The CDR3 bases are TGTGCCCACAGTGCCTTCTTGACACTAGCCTACGAGCAGTACTTC.

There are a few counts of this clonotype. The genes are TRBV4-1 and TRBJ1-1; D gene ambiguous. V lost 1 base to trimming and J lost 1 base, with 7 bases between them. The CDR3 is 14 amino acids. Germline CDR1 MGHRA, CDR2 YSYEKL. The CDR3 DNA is TGCGCCAGCAGCCAAGTAGTAGAGAACACTGAAGCTTTCTTT. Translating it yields CASSQVVENTEAFF.

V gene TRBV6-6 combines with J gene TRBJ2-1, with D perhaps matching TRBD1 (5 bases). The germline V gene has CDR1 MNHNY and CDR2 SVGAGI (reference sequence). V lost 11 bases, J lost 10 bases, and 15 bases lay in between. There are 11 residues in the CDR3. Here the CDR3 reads CASQRGAEQFF. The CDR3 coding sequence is TGTGCCTCCCAAAGGGGCGCCGAGCAGTTCTTC.

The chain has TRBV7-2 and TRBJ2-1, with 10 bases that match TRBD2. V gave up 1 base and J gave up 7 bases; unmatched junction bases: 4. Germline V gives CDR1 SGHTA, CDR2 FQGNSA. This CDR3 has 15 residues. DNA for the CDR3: TGTGCCAGCAGCTTAGAACTAGCGGGAAAGAATGAGCAGTTCTTC. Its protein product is CASSLELAGKNEQFF.

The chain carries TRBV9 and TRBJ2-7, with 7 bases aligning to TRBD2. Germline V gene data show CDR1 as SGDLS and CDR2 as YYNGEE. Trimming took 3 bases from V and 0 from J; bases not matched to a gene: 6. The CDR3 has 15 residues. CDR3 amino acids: CASSELASSSYEQYF. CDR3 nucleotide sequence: TGTGCCAGCAGCGAACTAGCGAGCAGCTCCTACGAGCAGTACTTC.

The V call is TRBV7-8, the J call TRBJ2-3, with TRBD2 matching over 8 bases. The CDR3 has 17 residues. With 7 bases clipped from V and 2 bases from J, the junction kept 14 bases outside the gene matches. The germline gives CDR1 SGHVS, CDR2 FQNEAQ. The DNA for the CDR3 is TGTGCCAGCAACGGAAACTTCCGGGGGGGACACACAGATACGCAGTATTTT. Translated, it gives CASNGNFRGGHTDTQYF. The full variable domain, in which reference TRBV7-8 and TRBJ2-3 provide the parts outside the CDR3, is GAGVSQSPRYKVAKRGQDVALRCDPISGHVSLFWYQQALGQGPEFLTYFQNEAQLDKSGLPSDRFFAERPEGSVSTLKIQRTQQEDSAVYLCASNGNFRGGHTDTQYFGPGTRLTVL.

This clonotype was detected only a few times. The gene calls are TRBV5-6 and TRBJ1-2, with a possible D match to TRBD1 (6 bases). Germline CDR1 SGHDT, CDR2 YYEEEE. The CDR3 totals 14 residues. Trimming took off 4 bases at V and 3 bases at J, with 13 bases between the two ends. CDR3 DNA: TGTGCCAGCAGCCCGGGGGCCCGCGACTATGGCTACACCTTC. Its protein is CASSPGARDYGYTF.

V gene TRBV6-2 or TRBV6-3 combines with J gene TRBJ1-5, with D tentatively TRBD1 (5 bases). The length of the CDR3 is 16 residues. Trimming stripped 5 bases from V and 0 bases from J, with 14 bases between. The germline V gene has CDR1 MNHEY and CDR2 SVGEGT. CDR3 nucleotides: TGTGCCAGCAGTAACCCAGACAGCCATAGCAATCAGCCCCAGCATTTT. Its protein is CASSNPDSHSNQPQHF.